One sample yielded the 3 T cell receptor beta chains listed below, sequenced in a study of somatic mutations in cytotoxic T cells in rheumatoid arthritis. Profiling relied on immunoSEQ multiplex PCR, and the TCRdb table lists in-frame clones only, not all of them. The sample holds approximately 14,000 clones, over 70% seen once. The specimen was CD8+ T cells sorted from blood. The receptors come from an adult with rheumatoid arthritis.

J is TRBJ1-2 and V is TRBV4-1; D may be TRBD1 (6 bases). CDR3 size: 18 residues. The germline gives CDR1 MGHRA, CDR2 YSYEKL. With 0 bases removed from V and 3 bases from J, the gap between germline ends came to 20 bases. CDR3 nucleotide sequence: TGCGCCAGCAGCCAAGATGCCGCGATGGGGGGGCGGTACTATGGCTACACCTTC. Its protein product is CASSQDAAMGGRYYGYTF.

This clone was seen a few times. The chain carries TRBV28 and TRBJ1-1; 10 bases are a match to TRBD1. The germline V gene encodes CDR1 MDHEN and CDR2 SYDVKM. The CDR3 consists of 15 residues. The V segment lost 8 bases and the J segment 3 bases; nucleotides outside the gene matches: 9. The CDR3 DNA reads as TGTGCCAGCGGGGGACAGGGGAGCGCGTACACTGAAGCTTTCTTT. Translation gives CASGGQGSAYTEAFF.

V gene TRBV6-4 combines with J gene TRBJ2-1, with D perhaps TRBD2 (5 bases). This CDR3 comprises 14 residues. With 6 bases removed from V and 8 bases from J, the gap between germline ends came to 17 bases. CDR1 is MRHNA, CDR2 SNTAGT, per germline. The CDR3 bases are TGTGCCAGCAGCCGAACGGAGGTAGGAGATGAGCAGTTCTTC. Amino acids: CASSRTEVGDEQFF.